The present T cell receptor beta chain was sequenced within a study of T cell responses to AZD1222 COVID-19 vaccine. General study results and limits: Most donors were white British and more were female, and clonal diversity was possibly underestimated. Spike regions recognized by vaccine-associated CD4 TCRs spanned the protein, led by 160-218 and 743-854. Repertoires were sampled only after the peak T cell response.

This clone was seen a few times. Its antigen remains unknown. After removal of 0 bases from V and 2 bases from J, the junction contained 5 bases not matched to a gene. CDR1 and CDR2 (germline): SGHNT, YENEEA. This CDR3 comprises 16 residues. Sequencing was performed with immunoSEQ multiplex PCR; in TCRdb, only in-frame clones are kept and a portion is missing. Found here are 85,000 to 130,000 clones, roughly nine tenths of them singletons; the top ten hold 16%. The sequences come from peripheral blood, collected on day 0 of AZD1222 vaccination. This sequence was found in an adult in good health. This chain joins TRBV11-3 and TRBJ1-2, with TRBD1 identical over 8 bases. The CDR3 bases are TGTGCCAGCAGCTTAGAGGGTAGGACAGGGAACTATGGCTACACCTTC. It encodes CASSLEGRTGNYGYTF.